The 27 T cell receptor beta chains below were found in one sample sequenced in a study of blood T cell repertoires in COVID-19. This table comes from immunoSEQ multiplex PCR, and its TCRdb copy is limited to in-frame clones, with some not included. The table includes about 120,000 clones, about 85% detected once. The sample consisted of peripheral blood. These receptors originate from a human donor in a cohort sampled during active COVID-19.

This chain joins TRBV9 and TRBJ1-1, with D possibly being TRBD1 (6 bases). The germline gives CDR1 SGDLS, CDR2 YYNGEE. With 3 bases removed from V and 3 bases from J, the gap between germline ends came to 15 bases. The CDR3 sequence is 15 residues long. CDR3 in amino acids: CASSAFQGSDTEAFF. CDR3 coding DNA: TGTGCCAGCAGCGCCTTCCAGGGGTCCGACACTGAAGCTTTCTTT.

The chain employs TRBV4-2 and TRBJ2-3; D unresolved. From germline, CDR1 is LGHNA and CDR2 YNFKEQ. Trimming cost V 4 bases and J 0 bases, with 11 bases left between them. The CDR3 extends over 15 amino acids. The CDR3 nucleotides are TGTGCCAGCAGCCCGACAAGATCTAGCACAGATACGCAGTATTTT. Protein product: CASSPTRSSTDTQYF.

J is TRBJ1-1 and V is TRBV6-2 or TRBV6-3; TRBD1 is a possible D gene (5 bases). The CDR3 has 15 amino acids. V dropped 4 bases and J dropped 0 bases, with 12 bases sitting between them. The V gene's germline CDR1 is MNHEY and CDR2 SVGEGT. CDR3 in amino acids: CASSSARTLNTEAFF. In nucleotides, the CDR3 is TGTGCCAGCAGTTCAGCCCGGACACTGAACACTGAAGCTTTCTTT.

The V gene is TRBV10-3, the J gene TRBJ1-2, with D uncertain. Per germline, CDR1 ENHRY and CDR2 SYGVKD. V was pared by 0 bases and J by 2 bases, with 10 bases between. The CDR3 runs to 15 residues. The CDR3 protein is CAISESAESNYGYTF. The CDR3 DNA follows: TGTGCCATCAGTGAGTCAGCCGAGAGCAACTATGGCTACACCTTC.

This chain joins TRBV27 and TRBJ1-1, with D possibly being TRBD1 (6 bases). The ends were cut back, 1 base at V and 4 bases at J, with 10 bases in the middle. Germline CDR1 and CDR2: MNHEY and SMNVEV (reference sequence). The CDR3 spans 14 residues. CDR3 loop: CASSLLFRGTEAFF. The CDR3 nucleotides are TGTGCCAGCAGTTTATTGTTCAGGGGCACTGAAGCTTTCTTT.

The chain links TRBV5-4 to TRBJ2-4; perhaps TRBD1 as D (6 bases). This CDR3 region has 14 residues. The V gene's germline CDR1 is SGHNT and CDR2 YYREEE (reference sequence). V was trimmed by 4 bases and J by 6 bases, leaving 14 bases between them. CDR3 in amino acids: CASSGPGTTNIQYF. CDR3 coding DNA: TGTGCCAGCAGCGGTCCCGGGACAACAAACATTCAGTACTTC.

V gene TRBV2 combines with J gene TRBJ2-7, with 7 bases aligning to TRBD1. V lost 7 bases to trimming and J lost 6 bases; unmatched junction nucleotides: 6. Germline V CDR1 and CDR2: SNHLY, FYNNEI. The CDR3 is made up of 12 amino acids. The CDR3 region is CASNQRGREQYF. The CDR3 nucleotides are TGTGCCAGCAATCAAAGGGGGCGCGAGCAGTACTTC.

The J gene is TRBJ2-1, the V gene TRBV7-8; D is possibly TRBD1 (5 bases). From germline, CDR1 is SGHVS and CDR2 FQNEAQ. This CDR3 is built from 16 residues. V lost 5 bases and J lost 2, with 16 bases in between. Here the CDR3 reads CASSMLKGSPYNEQFF. The CDR3 DNA reads TGTGCCAGCAGCATGCTAAAGGGGTCTCCCTACAATGAGCAGTTCTTC. The entire variable domain, with the rest obtained from reference TRBV7-8 and TRBJ2-1, is as follows: GAGVSQSPRYKVAKRGQDVALRCDPISGHVSLFWYQQALGQGPEFLTYFQNEAQLDKSGLPSDRFFAERPEGSVSTLKIQRTQQEDSAVYLCASSMLKGSPYNEQFFGPGTRLTVL.

The chain links TRBV19 to TRBJ1-1, with TRBD1 matching over 8 bases. Germline CDR1 reads LNHDA; CDR2 reads SQIVND (reference sequence). The CDR3 consists of 18 residues. V lost 0 bases and J lost 1; bases outside the gene matches: 10. CDR3 DNA sequence: TGTGCCAGTAGTATAGATTTGGGCAGGGGGCTTGGGAACACTGAAGCTTTCTTT. This codes for CASSIDLGRGLGNTEAFF.

In DNA form, the CDR3 reads TGTGCCACTACGGACAGGGAGAATTCACCCCTCCACTTT. It encodes CATTDRENSPLHF. V usage is TRBV28 and J usage is TRBJ1-6; 8 bases fit TRBD1. J lost 7 bases, V lost 10 bases, and 6 bases had no gene match. This CDR3 is built from 13 residues. Per the germline V gene, CDR1 is MDHEN and CDR2 is SYDVKM.

The rearrangement joins TRBV6-5 to TRBJ1-6; TRBD1 is a possible D gene (5 bases). Germline V gene sequence: CDR1 MNHEY, CDR2 SVGAGI. The CDR3 covers 15 residues. The V and J ends lost 7 bases and 7 bases respectively, with 17 bases between them. In DNA, the CDR3 is TGTGCCAGCAATCGGGACGGAGGGCTCAATTCACCCCTCCACTTT. Its translation is CASNRDGGLNSPLHF.

The chain joins TRBV18 to TRBJ2-7; TRBD2 agrees at 10 bases. V lost 2 bases to trimming and J lost 5 bases; unmatched junction nucleotides: 6. The germline V gene has CDR1 KGHSH and CDR2 LQKENI. The CDR3 consists of 15 residues. The CDR3 nucleotides are TGTGCCAGCTCACCAACCAGCGGGAGGGTCCACGAGCAGTACTTC. Protein product: CASSPTSGRVHEQYF. Filled out from reference TRBV18 and TRBJ2-7, the complete variable domain reads NAGVMQNPRHLVRRRGQEARLRCSPMKGHSHVYWYRQLPEEGLKFMVYLQKENIIDESGMPKERFSAEFPKEGPSILRIQQVVRGDSAAYFCASSPTSGRVHEQYFGPGTRLTVT.

CDR3 residues: CATSRVGAGQPQHF. Here the CDR3 DNA reads TGTGCCACCAGCAGAGTGGGAGCCGGTCAGCCCCAGCATTTT. The chain has TRBV15 and TRBJ1-5; the D is unclear. V dropped 1 base and J dropped 6 bases, with 10 bases sitting between them. The germline V gene encodes CDR1 LNHNV and CDR2 YYDKDF (reference sequence). This CDR3 has 14 amino acids.

The chain links TRBV12-3 or TRBV12-4 to TRBJ1-1, with D unresolved. CDR3 length: 13 residues. The V gene lost 5 bases and the J gene lost 0 bases, with 7 bases spanning the gap. The CDR3 nucleotides read TGTGCCAGCAGTAAGAACATGAACACTGAAGCTTTCTTT. Its translation: CASSKNMNTEAFF.

V is TRBV11-2 and J is TRBJ2-5; D perhaps matches TRBD2 (7 bases). The length of the CDR3 is 19 residues. V was cut by 5 bases and J by 5 bases, with 30 bases left in between. Looked up from germline, CDR1 is SGHAT and CDR2 is FQNNGV. The DNA of the CDR3 is TGTGCCAGCAGCCCGCAATTGGGGGGGGGCCGGGGAGAGCTTGAGACCCAGTACTTC. It is translated as CASSPQLGGGRGELETQYF.

Only one count was recorded for this clone. This chain joins TRBV27 and TRBJ2-5, with 7 bases fitting TRBD2. Germline CDR1 is MNHEY and CDR2 is SMNVEV (reference sequence). This CDR3 has 17 residues. The J segment lost 5 bases and the V segment lost 1 base, leaving 13 bases of the junction unmatched. The CDR3 loop reads CASSLLAPTSLPETQYF. The CDR3 nucleotides read TGTGCCAGCAGTTTATTGGCCCCGACTAGCCTCCCGGAGACCCAGTACTTC.

The chain carries TRBV7-9 and TRBJ2-1, with TRBD2 as a possible D gene (6 bases). CDR1 is SEHNR, CDR2 FQNEAQ, per germline (reference sequence). The germline V and J ends were trimmed by 0 bases and 3 bases, with 9 bases remaining between them. This CDR3 is built from 15 residues. DNA of the CDR3: TGTGCCAGCAGCTTAGCGGAGGGGTACTACAATGAGCAGTTCTTC. Its protein is CASSLAEGYYNEQFF.

The chain combines TRBV4-1 with TRBJ1-2; 8 bases are a match to TRBD1. Per the germline V gene, CDR1 is MGHRA and CDR2 is YSYEKL. The CDR3 is 19 amino acids. Trimming at V came to 2 bases and at J to 0 bases, leaving 14 bases not matched to a gene. CDR3 loop: CASSQTITGGNFANYGYTF. CDR3 DNA sequence: TGCGCCAGCAGCCAAACCATTACAGGGGGTAATTTTGCTAACTATGGCTACACCTTC.

The V gene is TRBV7-9, the J gene TRBJ2-1, with 13 nucleotides matching TRBD2. Germline V gene data show CDR1 as SEHNR and CDR2 as FQNEAQ (reference sequence). V shed 5 bases and J 8 bases; nucleotides not matched to a gene: 6. The CDR3 runs 15 residues. The DNA of the CDR3 is TGTGCCAGCAGCCCGACTAGCGGGGGGATCCATGAGCAGTTCTTC. Protein product: CASSPTSGGIHEQFF.

The chain uses TRBV3-1 (or the pseudogene TRBV3-2) and TRBJ2-1; TRBD2 matches at 12 bases. After removal of 6 bases from V and 6 bases from J, the junction contained 6 bases not matched to a gene. Germline CDR1 LGHDT, CDR2 YNNKEL (reference sequence). The CDR3 loop spans 15 amino acids. CDR3 loop: CASRSLAGGFNEQFF. The DNA of the CDR3 is TGTGCCAGCAGGTCTCTAGCGGGAGGGTTCAATGAGCAGTTCTTC.

The CDR3 nucleotides are TGTGCCATCAGTGACCAAGCGGGAGTCTACGAGCAGTACTTC. It specifies CAISDQAGVYEQYF. V and J are TRBV10-3 and TRBJ2-7, with TRBD2 matching over 8 bases. The CDR3 totals 14 residues. CDR1 and CDR2 from the germline V gene are ENHRY and SYGVKD. V trimming: 3 bases; J trimming: 3 bases; junction bases outside the gene matches: 4.

The CDR3 protein is CASSVSVTGGVSTYNEQFF. The CDR3 bases are TGTGCCAGCAGCGTATCCGTGACAGGGGGCGTTTCTACCTACAATGAGCAGTTCTTC. This chain connects TRBV9 to TRBJ2-1; 10 bases are shared with TRBD1. Germline-derived CDR1 and CDR2 are SGDLS and YYNGEE. V lost 1 base to trimming and J lost 2 bases; unmatched junction nucleotides: 12. The CDR3 is made up of 19 amino acids.

The rearrangement uses TRBV5-1 and TRBJ2-5, with TRBD1 as a possible D gene (6 bases). This CDR3 region has 16 residues. The V and J ends lost 4 bases and 2 bases respectively, with 18 bases between them. CDR1 is SGHRS, CDR2 YFSETQ, per germline. CDR3 sequence reads: CASSPGQRSSQETQYF. The CDR3 bases are TGCGCCAGCAGCCCCGGACAGCGTAGTAGTCAAGAGACCCAGTACTTC.

This rearrangement joins TRBV3-1 (or the pseudogene TRBV3-2) to TRBJ1-3; D gene ambiguous. The germline V gene has CDR1 LGHDT and CDR2 YNNKEL (reference sequence). V was pared by 4 bases and J by 8 bases, with 9 bases between. The CDR3 sequence is 12 residues long. The DNA for the CDR3 is TGTGCCAGCAGCCGGGCGGGAGACACCATATATTTT. Residues: CASSRAGDTIYF.

The chain combines TRBV15 with TRBJ1-4; D not certain. V shed 0 bases and J shed 4 bases, with 9 bases lying between them. Germline V gene data show CDR1 as LNHNV and CDR2 as YYDKDF (reference sequence). This CDR3 is built from 15 residues. CDR3 nucleotides: TGTGCCACCAGCAGAGAGGCACAGTTTAATGAAAAACTGTTTTTT. It translates to CATSREAQFNEKLFF.

The chain is built from TRBV5-1 and TRBJ2-7; 7 nucleotides line up with TRBD1. Per the germline V gene, CDR1 is SGHRS and CDR2 is YFSETQ. The trim removed 3 bases at V and 3 bases at J, leaving 6 bases unmatched. This CDR3 is 14 amino acids long. The CDR3, as DNA: TGCGCCAGCAGCTCAGGGACAGAAGGCTACGAGCAGTACTTC. Residues: CASSSGTEGYEQYF.

This clone was observed a handful of times. V is TRBV3-1 (or the pseudogene TRBV3-2) and J is TRBJ1-6; D unclear. The CDR3 consists of 14 residues. Germline CDR1 is LGHDT and CDR2 is YNNKEL (reference sequence). Trimming shortened V by 3 bases and J by 7 bases, and 10 bases separated the two germline ends. The CDR3 DNA sequence: TGTGCCAGCAGCCACAGGACTTCCAATTCACCCCTCCACTTT. The encoded protein is CASSHRTSNSPLHF.